This TCR beta chain is drawn from a study of cytomegalovirus exposure and HLA in healthy donors. This clone has just a few counts. This CDR3 spans 16 amino acids. V was trimmed by 4 bases and J by 5 bases, leaving 18 bases between them. In germline, CDR1 is MGHRA, CDR2 YSYEKL. Researchers ran the PCR with 60 Vbeta and 13 Jbeta primers. Authors' methods: It was a later analysis that counted 83 million or so unique TCR beta chains, of which approximately 11 million were shared. Sequenced by immunoSEQ multiplex PCR; TCRdb stores in-frame clones only, minus some. From that table come the V and J calls and clone size; the DNA was used to work out D and trimming. The profile shows a few hundred thousand clones, 70% to 80% of them singletons.

This TCR was recovered from a woman aged 30 to 39 in good health and CMV-seronegative. The chain employs TRBV4-1 and TRBJ1-5, with D possibly being TRBD1 (5 bases). The sequenced sample consisted of PBMCs. This CDR3 reads CASSRRTGHDDQPQHF. In DNA form, the CDR3 reads TGCGCCAGCAGCCGACGGACCGGACATGATGATCAGCCCCAGCATTTT.